Each of the 12 T cell receptor beta chains below was sequenced from the same sample in a study of breast tumors, draining lymph nodes, adjacent tissues. In TCRdb, the multiplex PCR reads were re-called with MiXCR into one record per CDR3 protein. The sample includes approximately 210,000 distinct CDR3 sequences, about 30% seen only once; the top ten take around 1.5%. Breast cancer patients provided tissue from their axillary draining lymph nodes. The sample comprised axillary lymph node tissue. The receptors stem from a female donor with breast cancer. Some clones in this sample may be carry-over from other donors' samples.

The sample holds many counts of this clonotype. This rearrangement joins TRBV20-1 to TRBJ2-7; 10 nucleotides match TRBD2. Germline lookup yields CDR1 DFQATT and CDR2 SNEGSKA (reference sequence). The CDR3 loop spans 13 amino acids. V was pared by 2 bases and J by 6 bases, with 4 bases of the junction left unmatched. Here the CDR3 reads CSARSLAGAEQYF. DNA for the CDR3: TGCAGTGCTAGAAGTCTAGCGGGAGCCGAGCAGTACTTC.

Turning to this clonotype: Sequence at one end of the junction differs from germline and may be a read error. The V gene is TRBV5-1, the J gene TRBJ2-5; 8 bases are a match to TRBD2. Germline CDR1 is SGHRS and CDR2 is YFSETQ. The CDR3 covers 14 residues. The CDR3 bases are TGCGCCAGCAGCCTTACTAGCGGACAAGACACCCAGTACTTC. This gives the protein CASSLTSGQDTQYF.

The rearrangement uses TRBV15 and TRBJ2-7; either TRBD1 or TRBD2 may supply D (5 bases each). The V end lost 0 bases, the J end lost 7 bases, and 10 bases lay between the germline ends. The CDR3 length is 13 residues. Germline V CDR1 and CDR2: LNHNV, YYDKDF (reference sequence). The CDR3, as DNA: TGTGCCACCAGCAGAGAGGGGCCGGGGGAGCAGTACTTC. The encoded protein is CATSREGPGEQYF.

This clonotype has only a few counts. A much larger clone sits a single nucleotide away, making a read error possible. This is likely a read error, given that the CDR3 carries no conserved phenylalanine or tryptophan at its end. J is TRBJ2-7 and V is TRBV7-2; weak D call: TRBD1 (5 bases). From germline, CDR1 is SGHTA and CDR2 FQGNSA. This CDR3 contains 14 residues. Trimming stripped 6 bases from V and 2 bases from J, with 14 bases between. CDR3 sequence: CASSYDRVTYEQYL. CDR3 nucleotides: TGTGCCAGCAGTTATGACAGAGTTACCTACGAGCAGTACCTC.

This clonotype has just a few counts. This chain's CDR3 is CASSLRTSLNTGELFF. In nucleotides, the CDR3 is TGTGCCAGCAGCCTCCGGACTAGCCTTAACACCGGGGAGCTGTTTTTT. The V call is TRBV3-1, the J call TRBJ2-2; 8 bases are a match to TRBD2. The J segment lost 2 bases and the V segment lost 4 bases, leaving 6 bases of the junction unmatched. Germline CDR1 LGHDT, CDR2 YNNKEL (reference sequence). The CDR3 sequence is 16 residues long.

This clonotype was counted ten times or more. This chain connects TRBV6-2 or TRBV6-3 to TRBJ2-7; TRBD1 might be the D (6 bases). V was shortened by 5 bases and J by 3 bases, with 8 bases between the two germline ends. Germline CDR1 and CDR2: MNHEY and SVGEGT. CDR3 size: 12 residues. The CDR3 reads CASSGGFYEQYF. In nucleotides, the CDR3 is TGTGCCAGCAGTGGGGGCTTCTACGAGCAGTACTTC.

This clonotype was detected many times. The V call is TRBV11-2, the J call TRBJ2-5, with 8 positions matching TRBD2. With 2 bases clipped from V and 4 bases from J, the junction kept 6 bases outside the gene matches. The CDR3 runs to 15 residues. Germline V lookup: CDR1 SGHAT, CDR2 FQNNGV. The CDR3 sequence: CASSLTGGEGETQYF. The CDR3 nucleotides read TGTGCCAGCAGCTTAACGGGGGGGGAAGGAGAGACCCAGTACTTC.

This clonotype was seen ten or more times. The chain has TRBV18 and TRBJ1-5; D is unclear. Trimming pared 4 bases from V and 11 bases from J, leaving 21 bases between. This CDR3 contains 15 residues. The germline CDR1 and CDR2 sequences are KGHSH and LQKENI. CDR3 amino acids: CASSRDARVGSAQHF. In nucleotides, the CDR3 is TGTGCCAGCTCACGAGACGCGAGGGTAGGATCAGCCCAGCATTTT. Complete variable domain (other parts from reference TRBV18 and TRBJ1-5): NAGVMQNPRHLVRRRGQEARLRCSPMKGHSHVYWYRQLPEEGLKFMVYLQKENIIDESGMPKERFSAEFPKEGPSILRIQQVVRGDSAAYFCASSRDARVGSAQHFGDGTRLSIL.

As to this clonotype: Germline and junction disagree at one end, which may indicate a read error. The chain joins TRBV2 to TRBJ1-6, with a weak D call TRBD1 (6 bases). Germline loops: CDR1 SNHLY, CDR2 FYNNEI. The CDR3 extends over 15 amino acids. DNA for the CDR3: TGTGCCAGCAGTGCCGGGGACACCGATAATTCGCCCCTCCACTTT. Protein sequence: CASSAGDTDNSPLHF.

On this clonotype itself: This may be a read error: a much more frequent sequence differs by one nucleotide. The V call is TRBV5-1, the J call TRBJ1-1; D is ambiguous. The CDR3 loop spans 14 amino acids. Germline CDR1 SGHRS, CDR2 YFSETQ. The ends were cut back, 3 bases at V and 3 bases at J, with 12 bases in the middle. CDR3 in amino acids: CASSYGDMDTEAFF. CDR3 bases: TGCGCCAGCAGCTATGGGGATATGGACACTGAAGCTTTCTTT.

This clonotype was picked up many times. The chain has TRBV6-1 and TRBJ2-7; 10 positions agree with TRBD2. The length of the CDR3 is 15 residues. J was trimmed by 5 bases and V by 2 bases; bases with no gene match: 6. CDR1 and CDR2 (germline): MNHNS, SASEGT. CDR3 region: CASSEPGLAINEQYF. Written as DNA, the CDR3 is TGTGCCAGCAGTGAACCGGGACTAGCGATTAACGAGCAGTACTTC.

This clonotype has at least ten counts. The chain is built from TRBV19 and TRBJ2-5; 9 nucleotides match TRBD2. The length of the CDR3 is 14 residues. J lost 5 bases, V lost 9 bases, and 10 bases had no gene match. Looked up from germline, CDR1 is LNHDA and CDR2 is SQIVND (reference sequence). DNA of the CDR3: TGTGCCAGCAGCCGTAGCGGGAGAGGGGAGACCCAGTACTTC. It yields the protein CASSRSGRGETQYF.